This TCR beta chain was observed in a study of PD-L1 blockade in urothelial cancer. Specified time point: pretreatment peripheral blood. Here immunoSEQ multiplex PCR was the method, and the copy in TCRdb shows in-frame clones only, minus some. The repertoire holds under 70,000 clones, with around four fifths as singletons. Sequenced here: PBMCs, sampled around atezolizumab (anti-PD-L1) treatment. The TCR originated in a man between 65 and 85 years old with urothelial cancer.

The CDR3 region is CASNRGGGQPQHF. For the CDR3, the DNA is TGTGCCAGCAATCGGGGGGGCGGGCAGCCCCAGCATTTT. The V and J genes are TRBV6-1 and TRBJ1-5; D perhaps matches TRBD1 (6 bases). Trimming took 7 bases from V and 7 from J, leaving 14 bases between them. Germline V gene sequence: CDR1 MNHNS, CDR2 SASEGT. This CDR3 contains 13 residues.